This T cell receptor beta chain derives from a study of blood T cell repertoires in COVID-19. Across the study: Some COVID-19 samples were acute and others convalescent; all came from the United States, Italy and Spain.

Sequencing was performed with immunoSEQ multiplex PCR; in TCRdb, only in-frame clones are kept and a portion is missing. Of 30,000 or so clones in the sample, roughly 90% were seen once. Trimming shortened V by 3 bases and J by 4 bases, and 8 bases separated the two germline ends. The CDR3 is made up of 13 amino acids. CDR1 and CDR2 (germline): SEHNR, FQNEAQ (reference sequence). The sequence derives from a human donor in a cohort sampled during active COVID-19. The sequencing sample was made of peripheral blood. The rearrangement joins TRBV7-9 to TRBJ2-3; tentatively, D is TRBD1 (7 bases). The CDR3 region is CASSFRGADTQYF. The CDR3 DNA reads TGTGCCAGCAGCTTCAGGGGGGCAGATACGCAGTATTTT.